What follows are 30 T cell receptor beta chains derived from one specimen sequenced in a study of long-term antiretroviral therapy in people with HIV. At survey level, the immunoSEQ assay was run in its v3.0 version. Method: immunoSEQ multiplex PCR; TCRdb's copy keeps in-frame clones and lacks some. Of 30,000 to 40,000 clones in the sample, almost 85% were seen once. Sample: unsorted PBMCs, taken approximately 3.3 years after starting antiretroviral therapy. These receptors were obtained from a man between 18 and 29 years old with HIV.

V is TRBV19 and J is TRBJ1-4; 8 bases are shared with TRBD1. This CDR3 has 13 residues. V shed 6 bases, J shed 3 bases, and the junction held 0 bases outside the gene matches. Germline CDR1 and CDR2: LNHDA and SQIVND (reference sequence). CDR3 sequence (DNA): TGTGCCAGTAGGGGACAGGCTAATGAAAAACTGTTTTTT. It specifies CASRGQANEKLFF.

The chain joins TRBV29-1 to TRBJ2-7; 8 bases match TRBD1. V gave up 5 bases and J gave up 2 bases; unmatched junction bases: 2. Germline V gene data show CDR1 as SQVTM and CDR2 as ANQGSEA. The CDR3 length is 12 residues. The CDR3 region has the DNA TGCAGCGTTTCGACAGGGGCCTACGAGCAGTACTTC. Translating gives CSVSTGAYEQYF.

The rearrangement uses TRBV4-2 and TRBJ1-2; TRBD1 aligns across 7 bases. Germline CDR1 and CDR2: LGHNA and YNFKEQ. CDR3 size: 14 residues. Trimming took 4 bases from V and 5 from J; bases not matched to a gene: 7. The CDR3 sequence is CASSLYTGEYGYTF. CDR3 sequence (DNA): TGTGCCAGCAGCCTATACACAGGGGAGTATGGCTACACCTTC.

The chain couples TRBV19 to TRBJ1-1; no reliable D call. V was shortened by 9 bases and J by 4 bases, with 15 bases between the two germline ends. The CDR3 has 13 residues. Germline V gene lookup returns CDR1 LNHDA and CDR2 SQIVND (reference sequence). The chain's CDR3 is CASSDRGGTEAFF. The CDR3 bases are TGTGCCAGCTCCGACCGGGGAGGCACTGAAGCTTTCTTT.

This chain links TRBV7-8 with TRBJ2-7, with no clear D. This CDR3 is built from 14 residues. Per the germline V gene, CDR1 is SGHVS and CDR2 is FQNEAQ. V dropped 5 bases and J dropped 4 bases, with 15 bases sitting between them. The CDR3 here is CASSQRSLAYEQYF. CDR3 bases: TGTGCCAGCAGCCAAAGGAGCTTGGCGTACGAGCAGTACTTC.

DNA for the CDR3: TGCAGTGCTAGCGGGGAGGAGACCCAGTACTTC. Protein product: CSASGEETQYF. V usage is TRBV20-1 and J usage is TRBJ2-5, with a possible D match to TRBD2 (5 bases). Looked up from germline, CDR1 is DFQATT and CDR2 is SNEGSKA (reference sequence). Trimming shortened V by 3 bases and J by 5 bases, and 7 bases separated the two germline ends. The CDR3 consists of 11 residues.

The rearrangement joins TRBV14 to TRBJ1-2, with 7 bases lining up with TRBD1. The CDR3 covers 15 residues. J was trimmed by 7 bases and V by 3 bases; bases with no gene match: 11. The germline V gene has CDR1 SGHDN and CDR2 FVKESK. The CDR3: CASSQVRQGTPGYTF. CDR3 in DNA: TGTGCCAGCAGCCAGGTTCGACAGGGAACTCCTGGCTACACCTTC.

As DNA, the CDR3 is TGTGCCAGCAGCGTACAGGGGGGCTACGAGCAGTACTTC. Translated, it gives CASSVQGGYEQYF. V gene TRBV9 combines with J gene TRBJ2-7; D is possibly TRBD1 (7 bases). Germline CDR1 is SGDLS and CDR2 is YYNGEE. The CDR3 is 13 amino acids. V lost 1 base to trimming and J lost 3 bases, with 8 bases between them.

The rearrangement joins TRBV19 to TRBJ2-5; 9 bases agree with TRBD1. Germline-derived CDR1 and CDR2 are LNHDA and SQIVND (reference sequence). The CDR3 consists of 15 residues. Losses at the gene ends were 1 base for V and 4 bases for J; bases not matched to a gene: 4. This chain's CDR3 is CASSIGTGVPETQYF. CDR3 nucleotides: TGTGCCAGTAGTATAGGGACAGGGGTCCCAGAGACCCAGTACTTC.

This clone was seen more than once but under ten times. The gene calls are TRBV6-5 and TRBJ1-2, with 9 bases lining up with TRBD1. Per germline, CDR1 MNHEY and CDR2 SVGAGI. This CDR3 is 13 amino acids long. J was trimmed by 7 bases and V by 6 bases; bases with no gene match: 6. CDR3 amino acids: CASRYRGRSGYTF. The CDR3 DNA sequence: TGTGCCAGCAGATACAGGGGGCGCAGTGGCTACACCTTC.

V and J are TRBV6-1 and TRBJ1-2; the D is unclear. Per germline, CDR1 MNHNS and CDR2 SASEGT. This CDR3 has 14 amino acids. The germline V and J ends were trimmed by 4 bases and 2 bases, with 11 bases remaining between them. The CDR3 here is CASSGAGGNYGYTF. The CDR3, as DNA: TGTGCCAGCAGTGGGGCGGGTGGGAACTATGGCTACACCTTC.

This clone was detected once. The V and J genes are TRBV5-1 and TRBJ1-2; 11 bases line up with TRBD1. The CDR3 has 14 amino acids. With V trimmed by 4 bases and J by 2 bases, 1 base remained unmatched. Looked up from germline, CDR1 is SGHRS and CDR2 is YFSETQ. The CDR3: CASSRTGGNYGYTF. CDR3 sequence (DNA): TGCGCCAGCAGCCGGACAGGGGGCAACTATGGCTACACCTTC.

V usage is TRBV14 and J usage is TRBJ2-7; D uncertain. This CDR3 region has 15 residues. Trimming took off 3 bases at V and 2 bases at J, with 14 bases between the two ends. Looked up from germline, CDR1 is SGHDN and CDR2 is FVKESK. CDR3 DNA: TGTGCCAGCAGCCAGGGAACCGGACGAGCCTACGAGCAGTACTTC. The encoded protein is CASSQGTGRAYEQYF.

This rearrangement joins TRBV7-6 to TRBJ2-2; no firm D call. The germline V gene has CDR1 SGHVS and CDR2 FNYEAQ. Trimming shortened V by 5 bases and J by 1 base, and 11 bases separated the two germline ends. There are 15 residues in the CDR3. The CDR3, as DNA: TGTGCCAGCAGCCCCCACACATGGAACACCGGGGAGCTGTTTTTT. Translation: CASSPHTWNTGELFF.

This rearrangement joins TRBV23-1 to TRBJ1-1; D is unclear. TRBV23-1 is given ORF status, its function remaining uncertain. The V end was cut by 7 bases, the J end by 0 bases, with 6 bases between. CDR3 length: 12 residues. CDR3 nucleotides: TGCGCCAGCACTTGGCTGAACACTGAAGCTTTCTTT. Translating it yields CASTWLNTEAFF.

The chain recombines TRBV5-5 with TRBJ1-1; 12 nucleotides line up with TRBD1. The CDR3 contains 14 residues. Looked up from germline, CDR1 is SGHKS and CDR2 is YYEKEE (reference sequence). V was pared by 1 base and J by 10 bases, with 5 bases of the junction left unmatched. CDR3 nucleotides: TGTGCCAGCAGCTTGAGGGACAGGGGGCTCGTAGCTTTCTTT. Translated: CASSLRDRGLVAFF.

The rearrangement uses TRBV27 and TRBJ2-3, with D possibly being TRBD2 (6 bases). The CDR3 loop spans 14 amino acids. Trimming shortened V by 4 bases and J by 9 bases, and 17 bases separated the two germline ends. Germline V CDR1 and CDR2: MNHEY, SMNVEV (reference sequence). CDR3 coding DNA: TGTGCCAGCAGTTCCGGGACTTTTTTGGGGACGCAGTATTTT. It codes for CASSSGTFLGTQYF.

The V and J genes are TRBV2 and TRBJ2-3, with D perhaps assigned TRBD1 or TRBD2 (5 bases each). The germline V gene has CDR1 SNHLY and CDR2 FYNNEI. Trimming left V 6 bases short and J 5 bases short, with 12 bases between. CDR3 length: 13 residues. The CDR3 is CASRGPRGDTQYF. In DNA, the CDR3 is TGTGCCAGCAGGGGGCCTCGGGGAGATACGCAGTATTTT.

This clone has a single count. The rearrangement links TRBV5-6 to TRBJ1-3; TRBD1 aligns across 7 bases. Germline V gene data show CDR1 as SGHDT and CDR2 as YYEEEE. CDR3 length equals 15 residues. J gave up 3 bases and V 4 bases, and 7 bases lay outside the gene matches. CDR3 region: CASSIGTDFGNTIYF. Written as DNA, the CDR3 is TGTGCCAGCAGCATCGGGACAGACTTTGGAAACACCATATATTTT.

The CDR3 spells CASSPGTEAFF. The CDR3 DNA is TGTGCCAGCAGCCCCGGGACTGAAGCTTTCTTT. The rearrangement uses TRBV13 and TRBJ1-1; D unresolved. The CDR3 contains 11 residues. Germline loops: CDR1 PRHDT, CDR2 FYEKMQ (reference sequence). With 5 bases removed from V and 5 bases from J, the gap between germline ends came to 6 bases.

Details on this clone: This sample includes further DNA sequences coding for the same CDR3. The chain joins TRBV9 to TRBJ2-7; D may be TRBD1 or TRBD2 (5 bases each). The length of the CDR3 is 14 residues. Between the trimmed V and J ends, which lost 0 bases and 3 bases, there was a span of 10 bases. CDR1 and CDR2 (germline): SGDLS, YYNGEE. CDR3 nucleotides: TGTGCCAGCAGCGTAGCGGCTGGGGGCTACGAGCAGTACTTC. Amino acids: CASSVAAGGYEQYF.

V usage is TRBV19 and J usage is TRBJ1-5; tentative D call: TRBD1 (5 bases). V was pared by 1 base and J by 7 bases, with 8 bases between. The CDR3 has 13 residues. Germline V gene lookup returns CDR1 LNHDA and CDR2 SQIVND (reference sequence). The CDR3 DNA is TGTGCCAGTAGTATAGTAAGGGACCAGCCCCAGCATTTT. Its translation: CASSIVRDQPQHF.

The CDR3 DNA reads as TGTGCCAGCAGCTTAGCACGGGCCTACGAGCAGTACTTC. Its protein is CASSLARAYEQYF. This chain links TRBV7-2 with TRBJ2-7; D unresolved. CDR1 is SGHTA, CDR2 FQGNSA, per germline. The CDR3 runs to 13 residues. V lost 0 bases and J 2 bases, leaving 5 bases between the germline ends.

The chain carries TRBV7-9 and TRBJ1-5; D remains unclear. The CDR3 has 12 residues. Germline loops: CDR1 SEHNR, CDR2 FQNEAQ (reference sequence). V dropped 5 bases and J dropped 4 bases, with 6 bases sitting between them. Here the CDR3 reads CASSTDNQPQHF. CDR3 in DNA: TGTGCCAGCAGCACAGATAATCAGCCCCAGCATTTT.

J is TRBJ1-2 and V is TRBV7-9, with D possibly being TRBD1 (5 bases). This CDR3 is built from 15 residues. Germline assignment: CDR1 SEHNR and CDR2 FQNEAQ (reference sequence). V was clipped by 2 bases and J by 0 bases, with 10 bases between them. The CDR3 here is CASSLPGTPNYGYTF. CDR3 nucleotide sequence: TGTGCCAGCAGCTTACCCGGGACCCCTAACTATGGCTACACCTTC.

The chain couples TRBV2 to TRBJ1-1; 7 nucleotides agree with TRBD1. V gave up 6 bases and J gave up 4 bases; unmatched junction bases: 8. Germline assignment: CDR1 SNHLY and CDR2 FYNNEI. The CDR3 has 14 residues. CDR3 sequence reads: CASSLRQGTTEAFF. As DNA, the CDR3 is TGTGCCAGCAGCCTAAGACAGGGCACCACTGAAGCTTTCTTT. The full variable domain, with the rest looked up from reference TRBV2 and TRBJ1-1, is EPEVTQTPSHQVTQMGQEVILRCVPISNHLYFYWYRQILGQKVEFLVSFYNNEISEKSEIFDDQFSVERPDGSNFTLKIRSTKLEDSAMYFCASSLRQGTTEAFFGQGTRLTVV.

The V gene is TRBV29-1, the J gene TRBJ1-1; no definite D call. The V and J ends lost 5 bases and 3 bases respectively, with 10 bases between them. Germline V gives CDR1 SQVTM, CDR2 ANQGSEA. The CDR3 has 12 residues. CDR3 sequence (DNA): TGCAGCGTTATTTGGGATCACACTGAAGCTTTCTTT. Protein sequence: CSVIWDHTEAFF.

The chain combines TRBV15 with TRBJ1-1; D call uncertain. Per the germline V gene, CDR1 is LNHNV and CDR2 is YYDKDF (reference sequence). Trimming pared 5 bases from V and 2 bases from J, leaving 15 bases between. The CDR3 consists of 15 residues. DNA of the CDR3: TGTGCCACCAGCTTACGGTCCTTCGGAAACACTGAAGCTTTCTTT. Its translation: CATSLRSFGNTEAFF.

The chain uses TRBV5-1 and TRBJ1-6; D is unclear. The CDR3 covers 15 residues. V was trimmed by 3 bases and J by 9 bases, leaving 16 bases between them. Germline V lookup: CDR1 SGHRS, CDR2 YFSETQ. CDR3 nucleotides: TGCGCCAGCAGCTACAACGGCGACTCCCTTTCACCCCTCCACTTT. It is translated as CASSYNGDSLSPLHF.

V and J are TRBV5-6 and TRBJ2-1; 9 bases fit TRBD2. The CDR3 totals 18 residues. Unmatched junction bases numbered 12, after V lost 1 base and J lost 4 bases. Germline values: CDR1 SGHDT, CDR2 YYEEEE. The CDR3 sequence: CASSLSRGREGFYNEQFF. The DNA of the CDR3 is TGTGCCAGCAGCTTGTCCCGCGGGAGGGAGGGATTTTACAATGAGCAGTTCTTC.